The 6 T cell receptor beta chains given below trace back to one sample, sequenced in a study of immune evolution from preneoplasia to lung adenocarcinoma. Using immunoSEQ multiplex PCR, the repertoire was profiled, and TCRdb retains in-frame clones only, with some absent. The sample records 3,500 to 4,500 clones, over 75% being singletons. Sequenced material: FFPE adjacent normal lung tissue. Source of these receptors: a person aged 55-79 years with lung adenocarcinoma.

This clone was counted once. The chain is built from TRBV19 and TRBJ1-1, with 7 bases that match TRBD1. CDR1 LNHDA and CDR2 SQIVND come from the germline V gene (reference sequence). J was trimmed by 3 bases and V by 3 bases; bases with no gene match: 16. The CDR3 has 18 residues. The CDR3 region is CASSILSPLRQGYTEAFF. The CDR3 region has the DNA TGTGCCAGTAGTATCCTAAGCCCCCTTCGACAGGGATACACTGAAGCTTTCTTT.

The rearrangement uses TRBV4-2 and TRBJ1-2, with 7 nucleotides matching TRBD1. This CDR3 has 14 residues. In germline, CDR1 is LGHNA, CDR2 YNFKEQ. Germline trimming cut 2 bases from V and 3 bases from J; bases unmatched to any gene: 3. The CDR3 protein is CASSQPGQYYGYTF. The DNA for the CDR3 is TGTGCCAGCAGCCAACCGGGACAGTACTATGGCTACACCTTC.

V is TRBV6-6 and J is TRBJ2-1, with unresolved D. Germline CDR1 and CDR2: MNHNY and SVGAGI (reference sequence). The V end was cut by 0 bases, the J end by 7 bases, with 7 bases between. The CDR3 loop spans 13 amino acids. CDR3 coding DNA: TGTGCCAGCAGTTACTCGCTCTCTAATGAGCAGTTCTTC. It specifies CASSYSLSNEQFF.

Concerning this clone: Relative to the germline gene, one junction end is altered; a read error may explain this. The chain combines TRBV28 with TRBJ2-1; D not certain. CDR3 length: 10 amino acids. Germline values: CDR1 MDHEN, CDR2 SYDVKM. CDR3 coding DNA: TGCCGCGTGGGGTCAAATGAGCAGTTCTTC. Translated: CRVGSNEQFF. The full variable domain, in which reference TRBV28 and TRBJ2-1 provide the parts outside the CDR3, is DVKVTQSSRYLVKRTGEKVFLECVQDMDHENMFWYRQDPGLGLRLIYFSYDVKMKEKGDIPEGYSVSREKKERFSLILESASTNQTSMYLCRVGSNEQFFGPGTRLTVL.

This rearrangement joins TRBV28 to TRBJ2-1; 9 nucleotides match TRBD2. J was trimmed by 5 bases and V by 3 bases; bases with no gene match: 5. This CDR3 has 15 amino acids. CDR1 is MDHEN, CDR2 SYDVKM, per germline. CDR3 in amino acids: CASSLTSGLDNEQFF. DNA for the CDR3: TGTGCCAGCAGTTTGACTAGCGGACTAGACAATGAGCAGTTCTTC. The variable domain in full, completed from reference TRBV28 and TRBJ2-1, reads DVKVTQSSRYLVKRTGEKVFLECVQDMDHENMFWYRQDPGLGLRLIYFSYDVKMKEKGDIPEGYSVSREKKERFSLILESASTNQTSMYLCASSLTSGLDNEQFFGPGTRLTVL.

The rearrangement joins TRBV2 to TRBJ2-7, with unresolved D. The CDR3 is 12 amino acids. The germline V gene encodes CDR1 SNHLY and CDR2 FYNNEI. The V end lost 5 bases, the J end lost 2 bases, and 7 bases lay between the germline ends. Written as DNA, the CDR3 is TGTGCCAGCAGTTTGGAAACCTACGAGCAGTACTTC. The encoded protein is CASSLETYEQYF.